These T cell receptor beta chains were read from a single sample in a study of blood T cell repertoires in COVID-19. The data were produced by immunoSEQ multiplex PCR, yet TCRdb's version contains in-frame clones alone and is incomplete. The sample includes 35,000 to 40,000 clones, around 89% of them seen just once. The specimen was peripheral blood. The receptors originated from a man in his 60s with active or convalescent COVID-19. Each CDR3 is given with its conserved first and last residue. Not every row has a clone size; where given, it reads once, few, many or a size class.

.,TRBJ2-1,TRBV3-1/TRBV3-2,CASSQVSGASGYNEQFF
.,TRBJ2-3,TRBV3-1/TRBV3-2,CASSQAGTIRTDTQYF
.,TRBJ1-1,TRBV11-2,CASSRWSTEAFF
.,TRBJ2-7,TRBV21-1,CASSTRRSKQYF
.,TRBJ1-2,TRBV7-9,CASSSRSHGYTF
once,TRBJ2-2,TRBV27,CASSPIAGTGELFF
few,TRBJ2-7,TRBV5-6,CASSLPGVFNEQYF
.,TRBJ1-5,TRBV28,CASKQGSSNQPQHF
.,TRBJ2-7,TRBV6-5,CASNRLGTSGRVYF
.,TRBJ1-2,TRBV28,CASSGYYGYTF
.,TRBJ2-1,TRBV2,CASSDSGITRNEQFF
.,TRBJ1-5,TRBV15,CATSRDSNSNQPQHF
once,TRBJ2-7,TRBV11-2,CASSLFAGRGYEQYF
.,TRBJ1-5,TRBV21-1,CASSNRRRGSNQPQHF
.,TRBJ1-5,TRBV4-1,CASSPLPGTASNQPQHF
.,TRBJ2-5,TRBV28,CASSLTSGKQETQYF
.,TRBJ1-2,TRBV12-3/TRBV12-4,CASSHGQGGGYTF
once,TRBJ2-5,TRBV30,CASTHLQETQYF
.,TRBJ2-2,TRBV11-3,CASSNTWGPGLGVGELFF
.,TRBJ2-2,TRBV5-4,CASSLTSGIVDTGELFF
once,TRBJ2-1,TRBV18,CASSPQMITSIYNEQFF
.,TRBJ2-3,TRBV2,CASTQREGQGTAPNTQYF
.,TRBJ2-3,TRBV7-2,CASSRGWARTDTQYF
.,TRBJ2-1,TRBV10-3,CAISEGGLAGVSYNEQFF
.,TRBJ1-5,TRBV10-3,CAISGGQGDQPQHF
.,TRBJ1-2,TRBV19,CASRTGMRGYTF
.,TRBJ1-2,TRBV4-1,CASSQPAGERRYGYTF
.,TRBJ2-3,TRBV7-9,CATREDRGTDTQYF
.,TRBJ2-7,TRBV29-1,CSVREGSSYEQYF
.,TRBJ2-3,TRBV10-3,CAISASGSDTQYF
.,TRBJ1-6,TRBV28,CASRESGTGSSPLHF
.,TRBJ2-3,TRBV4-1,CASSQDLTGGVTDTQYF
.,TRBJ2-7,TRBV19,CASSSSGTGYEQYF
.,TRBJ2-2,TRBV9,CASSPRVASNTGELFF
once,TRBJ1-5,TRBV19,CASSIDRVPHRPQHF
.,TRBJ2-7,TRBV6-5,CASAQGERLYEQYF
.,TRBJ1-3,TRBV3-1/TRBV3-2,CASSQDTGGVWSVGNTIYF
once,TRBJ1-6,TRBV4-1,CASSQDVGQKNSPLHF
.,TRBJ1-2,TRBV5-1,CASSFTQANNYGYTF
.,TRBJ2-7,TRBV25-1,CASSEDGGRASYEQYF
.,TRBJ1-2,TRBV28,CASSPSNRGLGGYTF
few,TRBJ2-7,TRBV3-1/TRBV3-2,CASSQGTGSEQYF
.,TRBJ2-1,TRBV10-2,CASTEEGTGGRGEQFF
once,TRBJ2-3,TRBV6-2/TRBV6-3,CASSYDPAGGLDTQYF
.,TRBJ2-7,TRBV7-9,CASSFGRLSYEQYF
.,TRBJ1-2,TRBV2,CASRISQANYGYTF
.,TRBJ2-7,TRBV7-9,CASSLAASYEQYF
.,TRBJ1-3,TRBV29-1,CSVEDVSSGNTIYF
.,TRBJ2-1,TRBV7-3,CASSKTGVHEQFF
.,TRBJ2-7,TRBV10-2,CASSEEGDRGSYEQYF
.,TRBJ2-1,TRBV7-8,CASSLAPTGPSYNEQFF
.,TRBJ2-7,TRBV7-2,CASSLDIYEQYF
once,TRBJ2-7,TRBV18,CASSPRDRGSYEQYF
.,TRBJ2-3,TRBV19,CASMETSGRTDTQYF
.,TRBJ2-1,TRBV7-9,CASSLAQGRSFF
few,TRBJ2-2,TRBV7-9,CASSLPTNTGELFF
.,TRBJ1-6,TRBV10-3,CAISESAGDDSSPLHF